Following are 16 T cell receptor beta chains from one sample sequenced in a study of identical twins' blood T cells. One entry per CDR3 protein results from TCRdb running MiXCR on the 5' RACE reads. The sample has fewer than 450,000 distinct CDR3 sequences; over 25% are singletons. The sample consisted of PBMCs. Receptor source: a woman aged 18 to 50 in good health.

This chain joins TRBV12-3 or TRBV12-4 and TRBJ1-4; D not resolved. V lost 6 bases, J lost 8 bases, and 16 bases lay in between. The CDR3 is made up of 14 amino acids. The CDR3 nucleotides read TGTGCCAGCAGCCAGTCGCCCCGGAAGGAAAAACTGTTTTTT. Its protein is CASSQSPRKEKLFF.

The chain carries TRBV20-1 and TRBJ1-3, with D unclear. Deletions cut 5 bases from V and 4 bases from J, with 9 bases between. The CDR3 spans 12 residues. Germline CDR1 DFQATT, CDR2 SNEGSKA (reference sequence). The CDR3 nucleotides read TGCAGTGCTGCCTATGCGGGAAACACCATATATTTT. It translates to CSAAYAGNTIYF.

In its sample, this clonotype was seen a few times. The rearrangement joins TRBV5-1 to TRBJ2-7; D unclear. Between the trimmed V and J ends, which lost 0 bases and 4 bases, there was a span of 14 bases. The CDR3 runs to 15 residues. CDR1 SGHRS and CDR2 YFSETQ come from the germline V gene. The CDR3 nucleotides are TGCGCCAGCAGCTTGGGGTCCGGGTCGTCTTACGAGCAGTACTTC. Residues: CASSLGSGSSYEQYF.

This clonotype has at least ten counts. The V gene is TRBV19, the J gene TRBJ2-1; tentatively, D is TRBD1 or TRBD2 (5 bases each). V was clipped by 7 bases and J by 3 bases, with 16 bases between them. Per germline, CDR1 LNHDA and CDR2 SQIVND (reference sequence). This CDR3 comprises 15 residues. CDR3 nucleotide sequence: TGTGCCAGTACCCCCCCCGGGACGGACTACAATGAGCAGTTCTTC. Its protein is CASTPPGTDYNEQFF.

This clonotype was seen a few times. This chain uses TRBV11-2 with TRBJ2-7; 9 bases match TRBD1. This CDR3 has 14 residues. CDR1 SGHAT and CDR2 FQNNGV come from the germline V gene. Trimming cost V 4 bases and J 2 bases; bases outside gene matches: 3. The CDR3 loop is CASSWDRVTYEQYF. For the CDR3, the DNA is TGTGCCAGCAGCTGGGACAGGGTGACCTACGAGCAGTACTTC.

A few counts support this clonotype. The genes are TRBV7-2 and TRBJ2-1; 8 bases align to TRBD2. This CDR3 has 15 residues. The V gene's germline CDR1 is SGHTA and CDR2 FQGNSA. The ends lost 2 bases at V and 3 bases at J; junction bases unmatched: 3. The CDR3 spells CASSLISGVYNEQFF. CDR3 DNA: TGTGCCAGCAGCTTAATTAGCGGGGTCTACAATGAGCAGTTCTTC. Supplemented by reference TRBV7-2 and TRBJ2-1, the full variable domain reads GAGVSQSPSNKVTEKGKDVELRCDPISGHTALYWYRQSLGQGLEFLIYFQGNSAPDKSGLPSDRFSAERTGGSVSTLTIQRTQQEDSAVYLCASSLISGVYNEQFFGPGTRLTVL.

This clonotype was picked up a small number of times. This CDR3 reads CASSLVFGSGNTIYF. CDR3 nucleotides: TGCGCCAGCAGCTTGGTCTTCGGCTCTGGAAACACCATATATTTT. The chain combines TRBV5-1 with TRBJ1-3; D remains unclear. The CDR3 loop spans 15 amino acids. The V and J ends lost 0 bases and 0 bases respectively, with 7 bases between them. Germline CDR1 is SGHRS and CDR2 is YFSETQ.

This clonotype was seen more than once but under ten times. The chain is built from TRBV29-1 and TRBJ2-2, with 7 positions matching TRBD2. Germline-derived CDR1 and CDR2 are SQVTM and ANQGSEA. V shed 7 bases, J shed 3 bases, and the junction held 2 bases outside the gene matches. This CDR3 comprises 12 residues. The CDR3 sequence: CSGAGDTGELFF. The CDR3 nucleotides are TGCAGCGGGGCGGGGGACACCGGGGAGCTGTTTTTT.

The rearrangement links TRBV19 to TRBJ1-5; TRBD1 is a possible D gene (6 bases). The V end was cut by 2 bases, the J end by 0 bases, with 8 bases between. In germline, CDR1 is LNHDA, CDR2 SQIVND (reference sequence). This CDR3 has 15 residues. The CDR3, as DNA: TGTGCCAGTAGTATAAGGGGGTATAGCAATCAGCCCCAGCATTTT. It is translated as CASSIRGYSNQPQHF. Supplemented by reference TRBV19 and TRBJ1-5, the full variable domain reads DGGITQSPKYLFRKEGQNVTLSCEQNLNHDAMYWYRQDPGQGLRLIYYSQIVNDFQKGDIAEGYSVSREKKESFPLTVTSAQKNPTAFYLCASSIRGYSNQPQHFGDGTRLSIL.

Regarding this clonotype: Its ends do not fully match the called genes, so a read error is possible. The chain links TRBV20-1 to TRBJ1-2; no clear D gene. Germline V gene sequence: CDR1 DFQATT, CDR2 SNEGSKA (reference sequence). The CDR3 is 11 amino acids. The chain's CDR3 is CSALSYYGYTF. In DNA, the CDR3 is TGCAGTGCTCTCTCTTACTATGGCTACACTTTC.

The rearrangement links TRBV27 to TRBJ1-6, with TRBD1 matching over 10 bases. The J segment lost 9 bases and the V segment lost 4 bases, leaving 9 bases of the junction unmatched. The germline gives CDR1 MNHEY, CDR2 SMNVEV (reference sequence). CDR3 length: 16 amino acids. In nucleotides, the CDR3 is TGTGCCAGCAGTTCTATGGGACAGGGGTTTAGTTCACCCCTCCACTTT. The encoded protein is CASSSMGQGFSSPLHF.

Concerning this clonotype itself: Given a much more abundant clone one base away, this may be a read error. The chain combines TRBV20-1 with TRBJ2-3; D perhaps matches TRBD2 (5 bases). Germline CDR1 and CDR2: DFQATT and SNEGSKA (reference sequence). The CDR3 sequence is 14 residues long. CDR3 nucleotides: TGCATTGCTCGACGGGGAGCTATCACAGATACGCAGTATTTT. Residues: CIARRGAITDTQYF.

This rearrangement joins TRBV6-1 to TRBJ2-1, with 9 bases identical to TRBD1. V trimming: 7 bases; J trimming: 4 bases; junction bases outside the gene matches: 17. The CDR3 length is 18 residues. Germline loops: CDR1 MNHNS, CDR2 SASEGT. The CDR3 sequence: CASTPRGLDRGIYNEQFF. The CDR3 region has the DNA TGTGCCAGCACTCCCCGGGGGCTGGACAGGGGAATATACAATGAGCAGTTCTTC.

The CDR3 DNA follows: TGTGCCAGCAGCTTACCGGGACAGGGGTATGGCTACACCTTC. This encodes CASSLPGQGYGYTF. This rearrangement joins TRBV7-2 to TRBJ1-2; 10 nucleotides align to TRBD1. This CDR3 has 14 amino acids. V shed 2 bases and J 5 bases; nucleotides not matched to a gene: 2. Looked up from germline, CDR1 is SGHTA and CDR2 is FQGNSA.

In its sample, this clonotype was seen a few times. This chain uses TRBV20-1 with TRBJ2-3, with a tentative D call TRBD2 (5 bases). The germline CDR1 and CDR2 sequences are DFQATT and SNEGSKA (reference sequence). The V end lost 3 bases, the J end lost 0 bases, and 16 bases lay between the germline ends. The CDR3 is made up of 16 amino acids. The DNA of the CDR3 is TGCAGTGCTAGGGACTTCCCATATGCTAGCACAGATACGCAGTATTTT. Translated, it gives CSARDFPYASTDTQYF.

This clonotype appeared a few times. The J gene is TRBJ1-1, the V gene TRBV19, with D perhaps TRBD1 (5 bases). The CDR3 has 13 residues. CDR1 and CDR2 (germline): LNHDA, SQIVND (reference sequence). V was cut by 5 bases and J by 4 bases, with 11 bases left in between. As DNA, the CDR3 is TGTGCCAGTAGTGTCCGGGGGTTCACTGAAGCTTTCTTT. Its protein is CASSVRGFTEAFF.